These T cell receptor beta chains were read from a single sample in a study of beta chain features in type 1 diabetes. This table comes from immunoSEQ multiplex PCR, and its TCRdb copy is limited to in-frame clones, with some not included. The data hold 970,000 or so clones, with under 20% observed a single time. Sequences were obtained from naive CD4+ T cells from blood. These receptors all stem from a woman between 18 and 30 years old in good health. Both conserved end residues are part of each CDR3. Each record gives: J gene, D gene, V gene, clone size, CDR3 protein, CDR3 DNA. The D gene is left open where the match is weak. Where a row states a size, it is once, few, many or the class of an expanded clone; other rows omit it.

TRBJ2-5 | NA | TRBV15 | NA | CATSRGHETQYF | TGTGCCACCAGCAGAGGGCATGAGACCCAGTACTTC
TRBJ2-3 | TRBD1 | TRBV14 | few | CASSKTGADTQYF | TGTGCCAGCAGCAAAACAGGGGCAGATACGCAGTATTTT
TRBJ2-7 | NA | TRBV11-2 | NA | CASGRAGYEQYF | TGTGCCAGCGGTAGGGCGGGCTACGAGCAGTACTTC
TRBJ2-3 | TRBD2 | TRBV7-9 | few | CASTLAGVTTDTQYF | TGTGCCAGCACACTAGCGGGAGTAACGACAGATACGCAGTATTTT
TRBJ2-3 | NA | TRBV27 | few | CASRQGSYYPSTDTQYF | TGTGCCAGCAGGCAAGGAAGCTACTACCCTAGCACAGATACGCAGTATTTT
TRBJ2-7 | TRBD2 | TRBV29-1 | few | CSVLGFGTRFAEQYF | TGCAGCGTGTTGGGATTCGGGACTAGATTTGCCGAGCAGTACTTC
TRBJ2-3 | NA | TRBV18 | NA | CASSPLAVVRDTQYF | TGTGCCAGCTCACCACTAGCGGTGGTACGAGATACGCAGTATTTT
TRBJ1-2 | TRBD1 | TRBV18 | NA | CASSPSKDRVLQNYGYTF | TGTGCCAGCTCACCCTCTAAGGACAGGGTCCTCCAAAACTATGGCTACACCTTC
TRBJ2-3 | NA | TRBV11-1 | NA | CASSLGTSTSTDTQYF | TGTGCCAGCAGCCTTGGGACTTCCACGAGCACAGATACGCAGTATTTT
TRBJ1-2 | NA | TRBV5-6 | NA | CASSLVTAQSYTF | TGTGCCAGCAGCTTGGTCACAGCACAAAGCTACACCTTC
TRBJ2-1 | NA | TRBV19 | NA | CASSVGTYNEQFF | TGTGCCAGTAGCGTGGGAACCTACAATGAGCAGTTCTTC
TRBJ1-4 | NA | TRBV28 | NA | CASSLAGSKPFF | TGTGCCAGCAGTCTCGCGGGGTCAAAACCGTTTTTT
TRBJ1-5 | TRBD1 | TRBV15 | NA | CATSLGQGAQPQHF | TGTGCCACCAGCCTAGGACAGGGGGCACAGCCCCAGCATTTT
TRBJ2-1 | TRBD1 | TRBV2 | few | CATDRGLLESREQFF | TGTGCCACCGACAGGGGGCTCCTTGAATCCCGTGAGCAGTTCTTC
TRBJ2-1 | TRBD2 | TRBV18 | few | CASSPRGSSYNEQFF | TGTGCCAGCTCACCGCGCGGGAGCTCCTACAATGAGCAGTTCTTC
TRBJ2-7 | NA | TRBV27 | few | CASSLGLFTYEQYF | TGTGCCAGCAGTTTAGGTCTGTTCACCTACGAGCAGTACTTC
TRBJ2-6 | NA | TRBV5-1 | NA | CASSPSLGAGANVLTF | TGCGCCAGCAGCCCTTCGCTGGGCGCCGGGGCCAACGTCCTGACTTTC
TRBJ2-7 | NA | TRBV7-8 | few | CASSLGPSPGEYEQYF | TGTGCCAGCAGCTTAGGCCCCAGCCCGGGCGAGTACGAGCAGTACTTC
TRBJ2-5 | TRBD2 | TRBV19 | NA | CASSKSSGSPGETQYF | TGTGCCAGTAGTAAGTCTAGCGGGAGTCCGGGGGAGACCCAGTACTTC
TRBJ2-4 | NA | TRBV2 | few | CASSGNGLAKNIQYF | TGTGCCAGCAGTGGAAATGGACTAGCCAAAAACATTCAGTACTTC
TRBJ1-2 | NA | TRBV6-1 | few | CASSGLTAIPGGYTF | TGTGCCAGCAGTGGGTTAACAGCGATCCCAGGGGGCTACACCTTC
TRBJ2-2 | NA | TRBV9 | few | CASSVAAGHTGELFF | TGTGCCAGCAGCGTAGCGGCAGGGCACACCGGGGAGCTGTTTTTT
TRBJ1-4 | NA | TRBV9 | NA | CASSVTPRAGNEKLFF | TGTGCCAGCAGCGTAACTCCGAGGGCGGGTAATGAAAAACTGTTTTTT
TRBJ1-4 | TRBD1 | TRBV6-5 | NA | CASSSYGTVNEKLFF | TGTGCCAGCAGTTCCTACGGGACAGTTAATGAAAAACTGTTTTTT
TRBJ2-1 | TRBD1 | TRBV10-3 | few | CAIGTGGLSSYNEQFF | TGTGCCATCGGGACAGGGGGCCTTAGCTCCTACAATGAGCAGTTCTTC
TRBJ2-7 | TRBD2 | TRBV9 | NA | CASSPQFAGTSGSYEQYF | TGTGCCAGCAGCCCCCAGTTCGCCGGGACTAGCGGCTCCTACGAGCAGTACTTC
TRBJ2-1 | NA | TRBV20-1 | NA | CSVLEGNEQFF | TGCAGTGTCTTAGAAGGCAATGAGCAGTTCTTC
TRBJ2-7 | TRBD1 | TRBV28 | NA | CASRSRDRGDEQYF | TGTGCCAGCAGGTCGAGAGACAGGGGCGACGAGCAGTACTTC
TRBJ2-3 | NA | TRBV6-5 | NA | CASSSGETRDTQYF | TGTGCCAGCAGCTCAGGGGAGACACGAGATACGCAGTATTTT
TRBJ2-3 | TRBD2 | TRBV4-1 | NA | CASSQEFLGTSGRRDTQYF | TGCGCCAGCAGCCAAGAGTTCTTGGGGACTAGCGGGAGGAGAGATACGCAGTATTTT
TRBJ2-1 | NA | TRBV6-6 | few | CASSYSPGIYNEQFF | TGTGCCAGCAGTTACTCTCCCGGGATCTACAATGAGCAGTTCTTC
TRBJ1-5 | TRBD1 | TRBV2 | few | CASSGTGHGNQPQHF | TGTGCCAGCAGTGGGACAGGGCACGGCAATCAGCCCCAGCATTTT
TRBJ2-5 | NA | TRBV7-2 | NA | CASSLNRLNGETQYF | TGTGCCAGCAGCCTAAACCGGTTAAACGGGGAGACCCAGTACTTC
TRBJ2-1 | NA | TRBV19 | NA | CASSVQGGDYNEQFF | TGTGCCAGTAGTGTACAGGGAGGAGACTACAATGAGCAGTTCTTC
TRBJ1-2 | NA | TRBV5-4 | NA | CASSLAPDYGYTF | TGTGCCAGCAGCTTGGCCCCAGACTATGGCTACACCTTC
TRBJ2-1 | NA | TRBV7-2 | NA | CASSSPQSRGQFF | TGTGCCAGCAGCTCGCCTCAGTCGCGAGGGCAGTTCTTC
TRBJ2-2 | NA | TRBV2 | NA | CASSEAGGGGTGELFF | TGTGCCAGCAGTGAAGCAGGGGGTGGTGGCACCGGGGAGCTGTTTTTT
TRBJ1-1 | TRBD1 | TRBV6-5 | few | CASSAGTGLNTEAFF | TGTGCCAGCAGTGCCGGGACAGGGTTGAACACTGAAGCTTTCTTT
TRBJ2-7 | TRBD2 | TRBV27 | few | CASRSGSGHEQYF | TGTGCCAGCAGAAGCGGGAGCGGGCACGAGCAGTACTTC
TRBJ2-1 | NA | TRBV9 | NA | CASSVVGGPYNEQFF | TGTGCCAGCAGCGTAGTCGGAGGCCCCTACAATGAGCAGTTCTTC
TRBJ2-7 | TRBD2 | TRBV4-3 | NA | CASSQAISGSRDYEQYF | TGCGCCAGCAGCCAAGCGATTAGCGGGAGTAGGGACTACGAGCAGTACTTC
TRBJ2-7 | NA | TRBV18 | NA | CASSYLWTSSYEQYF | TGTGCCAGCTCGTACCTATGGACGTCCTCCTACGAGCAGTACTTC
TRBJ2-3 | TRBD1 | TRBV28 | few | CASSDRVQGTQYF | TGTGCCAGCAGTGACAGGGTTCAGGGTACGCAGTATTTT
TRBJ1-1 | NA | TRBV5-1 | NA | CASSSVGGNTEAFF | TGCGCCAGCAGCTCTGTGGGGGGGAACACTGAAGCTTTCTTT
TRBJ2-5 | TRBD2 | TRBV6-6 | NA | CASSDVAGEGTQYF | TGTGCCAGCAGTGATGTAGCGGGAGAGGGGACCCAGTACTTC
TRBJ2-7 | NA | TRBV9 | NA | CASSVDGTASYEQYF | TGTGCCAGCAGCGTAGATGGGACTGCTTCCTACGAGCAGTACTTC
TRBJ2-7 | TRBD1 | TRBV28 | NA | CASRVGTGGLREQYF | TGTGCCAGCAGGGTTGGGACAGGGGGTTTACGGGAGCAGTACTTC
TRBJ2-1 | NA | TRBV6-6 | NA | CASSYEGGVEQFF | TGTGCCAGCAGTTACGAGGGGGGCGTTGAGCAGTTCTTC
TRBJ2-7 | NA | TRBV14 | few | CASSQGRSSYEQYF | TGTGCCAGCAGCCAAGGCCGGAGCTCCTACGAGCAGTACTTC
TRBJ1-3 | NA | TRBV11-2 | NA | CASSLRFYSANSGNTIYF | TGTGCCAGCAGCTTGAGGTTCTACTCAGCGAACTCTGGAAACACCATATATTTT
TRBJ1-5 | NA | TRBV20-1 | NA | CSARSVQAQHF | TGCAGTGCTAGATCCGTACAGGCCCAGCATTTT
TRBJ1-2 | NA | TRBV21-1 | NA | CASGTRGYGYTF | TGTGCCAGCGGAACTAGGGGTTACGGCTACACCTTC
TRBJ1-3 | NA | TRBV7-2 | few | CASSPSQGNSGNTIYF | TGTGCCAGCAGCCCTTCACAGGGCAACTCTGGAAACACCATATATTTT
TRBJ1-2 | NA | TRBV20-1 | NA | CSAPRTVGYTF | TGCAGTGCCCCAAGGACGGTTGGCTACACCTTC
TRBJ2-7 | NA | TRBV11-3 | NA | CASSEGLSTISEQYF | TGTGCCAGCAGCGAGGGACTTTCGACCATTTCCGAGCAGTACTTC
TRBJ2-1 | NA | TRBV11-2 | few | CASSFAVLGGYNEQFF | TGTGCCAGCAGCTTCGCAGTTTTGGGCGGCTACAATGAGCAGTTCTTC
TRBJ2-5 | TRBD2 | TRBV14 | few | CASSLLAGIRETQYF | TGTGCCAGCAGCCTACTAGCGGGAATACGGGAGACCCAGTACTTC
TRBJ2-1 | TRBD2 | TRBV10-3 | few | CAISGTIYEQFF | TGTGCCATCAGCGGGACTATATATGAGCAGTTCTTC
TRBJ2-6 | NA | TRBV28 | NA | CASRGRGTGANVLTF | TGTGCCAGCAGGGGACGGGGGACCGGGGCCAACGTCCTGACTTTC